A selection of T cell receptor beta chains follows, all from one sample in a study of T-cell memory formation after mild COVID-19. TCRdb independently ran MiXCR on the 5' RACE reads; one entry per CDR3 protein. The profile shows 500,000 to 550,000 distinct CDR3 sequences, roughly 22% of them singletons. Specimen: PBMCs or a T cell subset sorted from them (not recorded which). Receptors originate from an adult woman who had mild COVID-19 (a few samples of this study predate the infection). Cell type and time point are not known. CDR3s leave out the opening cysteine and the closing phenylalanine or tryptophan.

V	J	CDR3
TRBV5-5	TRBJ2-1	ASRGPHPRNEQF
TRBV19	TRBJ2-7	ASSPVAAYEQY
TRBV5-1	TRBJ2-5	ASSYSGGDQETQY
TRBV12-3/TRBV12-4	TRBJ1-2	ASSLFVQGLNYGYT
TRBV20-1	TRBJ2-2	SARVRARGAGELF
TRBV30	TRBJ2-5	AGVGVETQY
TRBV4-1	TRBJ2-3	ASSQVAGGLADTDTQY
TRBV4-3	TRBJ2-7	ASSLGQANSYEQY
TRBV18	TRBJ1-2	ASSPLPPGEYGYT
TRBV5-1	TRBJ2-3	ASSEFRGDYTDTQY
TRBV5-5	TRBJ1-1	ASSSPGGNTEAF